The 32 T cell receptor beta chains below come from one sample, sequenced in a study of blood T cell repertoires in COVID-19. This table comes from immunoSEQ multiplex PCR, and its TCRdb copy is limited to in-frame clones, with some not included. The sample comprises about 280,000 clones, about 89% of which are singletons, and approximately 2% rests with the top ten. The sequenced sample was peripheral blood. All receptors come from a man aged 45-60 years with acute or convalescent COVID-19.

The count of this clone is one. The gene calls are TRBV7-9 and TRBJ1-3; possibly TRBD1 for D (6 bases). The CDR3 totals 12 residues. Looked up from germline, CDR1 is SEHNR and CDR2 is FQNEAQ (reference sequence). V was cut by 5 bases and J by 4 bases, with 6 bases left in between. The CDR3 sequence is CASSDRGNTIYF. CDR3 DNA: TGTGCCAGCAGCGACAGGGGAAACACCATATATTTT.

This clone was observed a single time. This chain joins TRBV2 and TRBJ2-1; maybe TRBD1 (5 bases). Trimming cost V 6 bases and J 5 bases, with 11 bases left between them. The V gene's germline CDR1 is SNHLY and CDR2 FYNNEI. The CDR3 has 13 amino acids. The chain's CDR3 is CASRRTRNNEQFF. CDR3 nucleotide sequence: TGTGCCAGCAGGAGGACACGTAACAATGAGCAGTTCTTC.

This clone occurred a few times. The chain recombines TRBV11-2 with TRBJ2-1, with TRBD1 as a possible D gene (6 bases). Germline V gives CDR1 SGHAT, CDR2 FQNNGV. The CDR3 has 17 residues. The V gene lost 0 bases and the J gene lost 0 bases, with 12 bases spanning the gap. The CDR3 nucleotides are TGTGCCAGCAGCTTAGATGGGGGCAGGAGCTCCTACAATGAGCAGTTCTTC. It is translated as CASSLDGGRSSYNEQFF.

For the CDR3, the DNA is TGTGCCACCAGCAGAGATCCGGCGGGGAGGACTGAAGCTTTCTTT. As protein: CATSRDPAGRTEAFF. This chain connects TRBV15 to TRBJ1-1, with no clear D. V was cut by 0 bases and J by 5 bases, with 13 bases left in between. Germline V gives CDR1 LNHNV, CDR2 YYDKDF (reference sequence). This CDR3 contains 15 residues. The full variable domain, its missing parts supplied by reference TRBV15 and TRBJ1-1, is DAMVIQNPRYQVTQFGKPVTLSCSQTLNHNVMYWYQQKSSQAPKLLFHYYDKDFNNEADTPDNFQSRRPNTSFCFLDIRSPGLGDTAMYLCATSRDPAGRTEAFFGQGTRLTVV.

This clone was seen just once. The chain combines TRBV10-3 with TRBJ2-1; 8 positions agree with TRBD2. V shed 2 bases and J 4 bases; nucleotides not matched to a gene: 1. The CDR3 consists of 14 residues. Germline V CDR1 and CDR2: ENHRY, SYGVKD. CDR3 sequence: CAISESGGYNEQFF. CDR3 DNA sequence: TGTGCCATCAGTGAGAGCGGGGGTTACAATGAGCAGTTCTTC.

The chain has TRBV7-3 and TRBJ2-5, with D possibly being TRBD1 (5 bases). Germline CDR1 is SGHTA and CDR2 is FQGTGA. The CDR3 covers 16 residues. V shed 0 bases and J shed 4 bases, with 15 bases lying between them. The chain's CDR3 is CASSLTYGPGLETQYF. Here the CDR3 DNA reads TGTGCCAGCAGCTTAACTTATGGGCCAGGGTTAGAGACCCAGTACTTC.

The V call is TRBV4-2, the J call TRBJ2-3, with D possibly matching TRBD1 (5 bases). Germline CDR1 reads LGHNA; CDR2 reads YNFKEQ. With 1 base removed from V and 5 bases from J, the gap between germline ends came to 13 bases. There are 15 residues in the CDR3. DNA of the CDR3: TGTGCCAGCAGCCAAGTAACAGGCCGCCAAGATACGCAGTATTTT. Amino acid sequence: CASSQVTGRQDTQYF.

The chain uses TRBV30 and TRBJ1-2; no firm D call. Looked up from germline, CDR1 is GTSNPN and CDR2 is SVGIG (reference sequence). The CDR3 runs 13 residues. Trimming left V 0 bases short and J 0 bases short, with 5 bases between. CDR3 sequence reads: CAWSVTPNYGYTF. For the CDR3, the DNA is TGTGCCTGGAGTGTAACACCTAACTATGGCTACACCTTC. The full variable domain, rest sourced from reference TRBV30 and TRBJ1-2, is SQTIHQWPATLVQPVGSPLSLECTVEGTSNPNLYWYRQAAGRGLQLLFYSVGIGQISSEVPQNLSASRPQDRQFILSSKKLLLSDSGFYLCAWSVTPNYGYTFGSGTRLTVV.

V and J are TRBV10-3 and TRBJ1-1, with 10 bases identical to TRBD1. J lost 5 bases, V lost 1 base, and 7 bases had no gene match. The CDR3 totals 16 residues. Germline CDR1 reads ENHRY; CDR2 reads SYGVKD. The CDR3 DNA reads TGTGCCATCAGTGAGTTTAGACAGGGGGCGAATACTGAAGCTTTCTTT. Translated, it gives CAISEFRQGANTEAFF.

This clone was seen only once. The chain employs TRBV12-3 or TRBV12-4 and TRBJ1-4; D not certain. Trimming shortened V by 3 bases and J by 9 bases, and 11 bases separated the two germline ends. This CDR3 spans 13 amino acids. Here the CDR3 reads CASSLGSTQKLFF. The CDR3 DNA sequence: TGTGCCAGCAGTTTGGGGAGCACCCAAAAACTGTTTTTT.

The rearrangement links TRBV5-1 to TRBJ1-2; 9 positions agree with TRBD1. Germline trimming cut 1 base from V and 2 bases from J; bases unmatched to any gene: 3. This CDR3 comprises 15 residues. CDR1 is SGHRS and CDR2 is YFSETQ in the germline V gene. CDR3 residues: CASSLSGQGNYGYTF. The DNA for the CDR3 is TGCGCCAGCAGCTTGTCAGGACAGGGGAACTATGGCTACACCTTC.

This clone was recorded a few times. The sample contains more than one DNA sequence encoding this CDR3. V and J are TRBV20-1 and TRBJ2-7, with D tentatively TRBD2 (7 bases). Germline CDR1 is DFQATT and CDR2 is SNEGSKA (reference sequence). The CDR3 is made up of 11 amino acids. V lost 3 bases to trimming and J lost 5 bases, with 8 bases between them. The CDR3: CSARGGHEQYF. The CDR3 DNA reads as TGCAGTGCTAGGGGGGGGCACGAGCAGTACTTC.

V is TRBV11-2 and J is TRBJ2-1; a possible D gene is TRBD2 (5 bases). The germline V gene has CDR1 SGHAT and CDR2 FQNNGV. The CDR3 is 17 residues long. The V end lost 5 bases, the J end lost 0 bases, and 17 bases lay between the germline ends. The CDR3 DNA reads TGTGCCAGCAGCGCGAAGGCAAGCGGTTACTCCTACAATGAGCAGTTCTTC. It translates to CASSAKASGYSYNEQFF.

This clone has only one observation. The chain combines TRBV18 with TRBJ1-5; the D is unclear. The CDR3 contains 13 residues. The germline V gene encodes CDR1 KGHSH and CDR2 LQKENI. Between the trimmed V and J ends, which lost 7 bases and 5 bases, there was a span of 12 bases. The chain's CDR3 is CASFTSRDQPQHF. CDR3 DNA sequence: TGTGCCAGCTTCACATCGCGGGATCAGCCCCAGCATTTT.

The chain recombines TRBV7-9 with TRBJ2-7; D call uncertain. CDR1 and CDR2 (germline): SEHNR, FQNEAQ (reference sequence). Between the trimmed V and J ends, which lost 0 bases and 6 bases, there was a span of 12 bases. This CDR3 spans 14 amino acids. The CDR3 nucleotides read TGTGCCAGCAGCTTAGCGGCGGTGGCTCGCGAGCAGTACTTC. Protein: CASSLAAVAREQYF.

The chain recombines TRBV11-2 with TRBJ1-2; 8 bases fit TRBD1. This CDR3 comprises 14 residues. J gave up 7 bases and V 0 bases, and 4 bases lay outside the gene matches. The germline V gene encodes CDR1 SGHAT and CDR2 FQNNGV. The CDR3 loop reads CASSLEGQGSGYTF. CDR3 sequence (DNA): TGTGCCAGCAGCTTAGAAGGACAGGGTAGTGGCTACACCTTC. Full variable domain (outside the CDR3, taken from reference TRBV11-2 and TRBJ1-2): EAGVAQSPRYKIIEKRQSVAFWCNPISGHATLYWYQQILGQGPKLLIQFQNNGVVDDSQLPKDRFSAERLKGVDSTLKIQPAKLEDSAVYLCASSLEGQGSGYTFGSGTRLTVV.

The rearrangement joins TRBV10-3 to TRBJ2-1, with 9 bases aligning to TRBD1. CDR3 length equals 14 residues. CDR1 ENHRY and CDR2 SYGVKD come from the germline V gene. After removal of 2 bases from V and 15 bases from J, the junction contained 11 bases not matched to a gene. The CDR3 here is CAISEGGQGDSRFF. In nucleotides, the CDR3 is TGTGCCATCAGTGAGGGGGGACAGGGAGATTCAAGGTTCTTC.

This sequence joins TRBV2 and TRBJ1-1, with TRBD1 identical over 10 bases. V lost 11 bases to trimming and J lost 6 bases; unmatched junction nucleotides: 6. The CDR3 has 12 residues. Germline V gene lookup returns CDR1 SNHLY and CDR2 FYNNEI. In nucleotides, the CDR3 is TGTGCCGGGACAGGGGAGGGGGCTGAAGCTTTCTTT. Translation gives CAGTGEGAEAFF.

In this sample, this clone turned up once. The genes are TRBV29-1 and TRBJ2-2, with TRBD2 matching over 15 bases. From germline, CDR1 is SQVTM and CDR2 ANQGSEA. The CDR3 covers 17 residues. V lost 5 bases to trimming and J lost 0 bases; unmatched junction nucleotides: 4. The CDR3 loop is CSVKGTSGGSNTGELFF. CDR3 nucleotide sequence: TGCAGCGTTAAAGGGACTAGCGGGGGGTCGAACACCGGGGAGCTGTTTTTT.

The V call is TRBV5-6, the J call TRBJ2-3; 11 bases are a match to TRBD2. CDR1 SGHDT and CDR2 YYEEEE come from the germline V gene. This CDR3 has 18 residues. The ends lost 1 base at V and 4 bases at J; junction bases unmatched: 11. CDR3 residues: CASSLSLPSGGTSDTQYF. In DNA form, the CDR3 reads TGTGCCAGCAGCTTGAGTCTCCCTAGCGGGGGGACGTCAGATACGCAGTATTTT.

The chain carries TRBV7-3 and TRBJ1-1; perhaps TRBD1 as D (6 bases). Trimming took 5 bases from V and 0 from J, leaving 7 bases between them. The CDR3 length is 13 residues. CDR1 SGHTA and CDR2 FQGTGA come from the germline V gene. The CDR3 sequence is CASSRTVNTEAFF. Here the CDR3 DNA reads TGTGCCAGCAGCCGGACAGTGAACACTGAAGCTTTCTTT.

The rearrangement uses TRBV30 and TRBJ1-1, with unresolved D. Trimming stripped 4 bases from V and 4 bases from J, with 13 bases between. The CDR3 contains 13 residues. Germline values: CDR1 GTSNPN, CDR2 SVGIG (reference sequence). The CDR3 is CAWTHGVGTEAFF. CDR3 coding DNA: TGTGCCTGGACCCACGGGGTGGGCACTGAAGCTTTCTTT.

The chain combines TRBV7-9 with TRBJ2-3; no definite D call. This CDR3 has 16 amino acids. Germline CDR1 and CDR2: SEHNR and FQNEAQ (reference sequence). V was shortened by 0 bases and J by 4 bases, with 14 bases between the two germline ends. CDR3 protein: CASSLAPRPPPDTQYF. The DNA for the CDR3 is TGTGCCAGCAGCTTAGCCCCTAGACCACCCCCAGATACGCAGTATTTT.

V and J are TRBV5-4 and TRBJ2-5; TRBD1 matches 9 bases. This CDR3 is built from 13 residues. V dropped 6 bases and J dropped 5; count of bases not matched to a gene: 5. CDR1 is SGHNT, CDR2 YYREEE, per germline (reference sequence). CDR3 sequence: CASTRDRAETQYF. The CDR3 DNA reads as TGTGCCAGCACCCGGGACAGGGCGGAGACCCAGTACTTC.

The gene calls are TRBV12-3 or TRBV12-4 and TRBJ1-5, with D unresolved. The CDR3 runs to 13 residues. V was shortened by 6 bases and J by 0 bases, with 6 bases between the two germline ends. This chain's CDR3 is CASRDYSNQPQHF. In DNA form, the CDR3 reads TGTGCCAGCAGGGACTATAGCAATCAGCCCCAGCATTTT.

The chain recombines TRBV2 with TRBJ2-3; D possibly corresponds to TRBD1 (6 bases). Germline assignment: CDR1 SNHLY and CDR2 FYNNEI. V lost 1 base to trimming and J lost 4 bases, with 18 bases between them. The CDR3 consists of 17 residues. In nucleotides, the CDR3 is TGTGCCAGCAGTGAAGTCCCGGCGGGCGCAGGGGCAGATACGCAGTATTTT. Amino acid sequence: CASSEVPAGAGADTQYF.

The chain is built from TRBV5-4 and TRBJ2-7, with a weak D call TRBD1 (5 bases). V was trimmed by 0 bases and J by 3 bases, leaving 10 bases between them. The germline V gene encodes CDR1 SGHNT and CDR2 YYREEE (reference sequence). This CDR3 is 14 amino acids long. Here the CDR3 DNA reads TGTGCCAGCAGCTTGGCCCCAGGACACTACGAGCAGTACTTC. Protein product: CASSLAPGHYEQYF.

V is TRBV15 and J is TRBJ1-1; TRBD1 agrees at 9 bases. Germline V gives CDR1 LNHNV, CDR2 YYDKDF (reference sequence). The CDR3 totals 15 residues. Trimming removed 8 bases from V and 1 base from J; junction bases left unmatched: 8. The CDR3 DNA is TGTGCCACCGATACAGGGGGCAGTAGGAACACTGAAGCTTTCTTT. Its protein product is CATDTGGSRNTEAFF.

The chain carries TRBV5-5 and TRBJ2-1; 9 nucleotides match TRBD2. The germline V gene encodes CDR1 SGHKS and CDR2 YYEKEE (reference sequence). The CDR3 is 15 residues long. The J segment lost 3 bases and the V segment lost 4 bases, leaving 5 bases of the junction unmatched. CDR3 region: CASSPVSGGYNEQFF. In nucleotides, the CDR3 is TGTGCCAGCAGCCCCGTTAGCGGGGGCTACAATGAGCAGTTCTTC.

This clone was seen more than once but under ten times. The chain is built from TRBV27 and TRBJ2-1; perhaps TRBD2 as D (6 bases). Germline-derived CDR1 and CDR2 are MNHEY and SMNVEV (reference sequence). This CDR3 spans 15 amino acids. V was pared by 7 bases and J by 3 bases, with 16 bases between. As DNA, the CDR3 is TGTGCCAGCACCGTGACTAGTCCTCACTACAATGAGCAGTTCTTC. Its translation: CASTVTSPHYNEQFF.

The V and J genes are TRBV5-1 and TRBJ2-2, with a tentative D call TRBD2 (7 bases). Germline V gene data show CDR1 as SGHRS and CDR2 as YFSETQ. Between the trimmed V and J ends, which lost 4 bases and 5 bases, there was a span of 15 bases. The CDR3 covers 15 residues. The CDR3 reads CASSLYREGTGELFF. The CDR3, as DNA: TGCGCCAGCAGCCTCTACAGGGAGGGGACCGGGGAGCTGTTTTTT.

V usage is TRBV11-2 and J usage is TRBJ1-5; D ambiguous. Germline V gene data show CDR1 as SGHAT and CDR2 as FQNNGV. The CDR3 loop spans 14 amino acids. Between the trimmed V and J ends, which lost 0 bases and 3 bases, there was a span of 6 bases. CDR3 in amino acids: CASSLDRYNQPQHF. The CDR3 coding sequence is TGTGCCAGCAGCTTAGACAGGTACAATCAGCCCCAGCATTTT.